The 15 T cell receptor beta chains presented below share a single source sample, sequenced in a study of blood T cell repertoires in COVID-19. Sequenced by immunoSEQ multiplex PCR; TCRdb stores in-frame clones only, minus some. This sample has approximately 120,000 clones, with 85% to 90% found just once. Sequences were obtained from peripheral blood. Receptor source: an elderly man with active or convalescent COVID-19.

The chain links TRBV28 to TRBJ2-2; the D gene is possibly TRBD1 (5 bases). This CDR3 contains 14 residues. Germline V gives CDR1 MDHEN, CDR2 SYDVKM. Trimming took 2 bases from V and 6 from J, leaving 10 bases between them. Here the CDR3 reads CASSLIRGPGELFF. DNA of the CDR3: TGTGCCAGCAGTTTAATAAGGGGTCCCGGGGAGCTGTTTTTT.

The chain joins TRBV9 to TRBJ1-3; D perhaps matches TRBD1 (5 bases). This CDR3 is 14 amino acids long. The V and J ends lost 1 base and 2 bases respectively, with 7 bases between them. CDR1 SGDLS and CDR2 YYNGEE come from the germline V gene. The DNA for the CDR3 is TGTGCCAGCAGCGTAACAGGCACTGGAAACACCATATATTTT. Amino acid sequence: CASSVTGTGNTIYF.

The chain combines TRBV4-3 with TRBJ1-2; the D gene is possibly TRBD1 (6 bases). The CDR3 length is 14 residues. Germline CDR1 and CDR2: LGHNA and YSLEER. V was trimmed by 1 base and J by 4 bases, leaving 10 bases between them. Here the CDR3 DNA reads TGCGCCAGCAGCCAAGCAAGACAGGTCTATGGCTACACCTTC. This translates into CASSQARQVYGYTF.

The chain joins TRBV7-8 to TRBJ1-1; D is possibly TRBD1 (5 bases). Trimming removed 5 bases at V and 0 bases at J, with 10 bases between. The germline V gene has CDR1 SGHVS and CDR2 FQNEAQ. This CDR3 is built from 14 residues. Here the CDR3 DNA reads TGTGCCAGCAGCCAACCAGGGCTGAACACTGAAGCTTTCTTT. Encoded protein: CASSQPGLNTEAFF.

The chain has TRBV3-1 (or the pseudogene TRBV3-2) and TRBJ2-7; TRBD1 is a possible D gene (6 bases). The CDR3 totals 16 residues. The germline V and J ends were trimmed by 0 bases and 1 base, with 13 bases remaining between them. Germline-derived CDR1 and CDR2 are LGHDT and YNNKEL (reference sequence). In DNA form, the CDR3 reads TGTGCCAGCAGCCAAGATTCTGGGACACGATCCTACGAGCAGTACTTC. Encoded protein: CASSQDSGTRSYEQYF.

V gene TRBV21-1 combines with J gene TRBJ2-5; the table's D call TRBD1 went unverified against the DNA. TRBV21-1 is deemed a pseudogene. This CDR3 comprises 15 residues. CDR3 coding DNA: TGTGCCAGCAGCTCCCGGGACAGGCGGAAGGAGACCCAGTACTTC. This sequence encodes CASSSRDRRKETQYF.

This clone was detected only a few times. This chain links TRBV9 with TRBJ2-3; D is unresolved. Trimming cost V 0 bases and J 5 bases, with 4 bases left between them. CDR1 and CDR2 from the germline V gene are SGDLS and YYNGEE. The CDR3 totals 12 residues. CDR3 in amino acids: CASSVERDTQYF. For the CDR3, the DNA is TGTGCCAGCAGCGTAGAGCGAGATACGCAGTATTTT.

The J gene is TRBJ2-3, the V gene TRBV7-2; 8 nucleotides align to TRBD2. The CDR3 consists of 15 residues. After removal of 8 bases from V and 5 bases from J, the junction contained 12 bases not matched to a gene. CDR1 SGHTA and CDR2 FQGNSA come from the germline V gene. Here the CDR3 DNA reads TGTGCCAGCCGACGACCGGGACTAGTTGTAGATACGCAGTATTTT. Amino acids: CASRRPGLVVDTQYF. Together with reference TRBV7-2 and TRBJ2-3, the CDR3 gives the full variable domain: GAGVSQSPSNKVTEKGKDVELRCDPISGHTALYWYRQSLGQGLEFLIYFQGNSAPDKSGLPSDRFSAERTGGSVSTLTIQRTQQEDSAVYLCASRRPGLVVDTQYFGPGTRLTVL.

The V and J genes are TRBV4-1 and TRBJ2-7; 9 nucleotides agree with TRBD1. Germline V gene lookup returns CDR1 MGHRA and CDR2 YSYEKL. The CDR3 is 16 amino acids. Losses at the gene ends were 3 bases for V and 3 bases for J; bases not matched to a gene: 9. CDR3 nucleotide sequence: TGCGCCAGCAGCCATCCCCCCGGGACAGGGTACTACGAGCAGTACTTC. It translates to CASSHPPGTGYYEQYF.

This clone was detected a few times. The V call is TRBV29-1, the J call TRBJ1-5; no clear D gene. Trimming took off 5 bases at V and 0 bases at J, with 11 bases between the two ends. In germline, CDR1 is SQVTM, CDR2 ANQGSEA. The CDR3 totals 14 residues. The CDR3 DNA is TGCAGCGTTTGGACGGGATATAGCAATCAGCCCCAGCATTTT. Its translation is CSVWTGYSNQPQHF.

The chain couples TRBV19 to TRBJ1-5, with 7 bases that match TRBD1. V lost 7 bases, J lost 1 base, and 7 bases stayed unmatched. CDR3 length: 15 residues. Germline V CDR1 and CDR2: LNHDA, SQIVND (reference sequence). The CDR3 region has the DNA TGTGCCAGTATGCGACAGGGTGGGAGCAATCAGCCCCAGCATTTT. Its protein product is CASMRQGGSNQPQHF.

In this sample, this clone turned up once. The chain recombines TRBV19 with TRBJ2-3; TRBD1 agrees at 9 bases. V gave up 6 bases and J gave up 1 base; unmatched junction bases: 8. The length of the CDR3 is 16 residues. Germline CDR1 and CDR2: LNHDA and SQIVND (reference sequence). This chain's CDR3 is CASRRIRDRGTDTQYF. The CDR3 DNA is TGTGCCAGTAGACGTATCCGGGACAGGGGCACAGATACGCAGTATTTT.

CDR3 loop: CASSKGGLKGWYGYTF. The CDR3 bases are TGTGCCAGCAGCAAAGGGGGGCTAAAGGGGTGGTATGGCTACACCTTC. This sequence joins TRBV21-1 and TRBJ1-2; the D call TRBD1 from the table was never checked on the DNA. TRBV21-1 corresponds to a pseudogene. The CDR3 has 16 amino acids.

The chain uses TRBV11-2 and TRBJ2-3; tentative D call: TRBD2 (6 bases). The CDR3 is 14 residues long. The germline V gene encodes CDR1 SGHAT and CDR2 FQNNGV. Trimming removed 3 bases from V and 1 base from J, with 8 bases in between. The CDR3 DNA reads as TGTGCCAGCAGCTTCCGCGGGGGCACAGATACGCAGTATTTT. Its translation: CASSFRGGTDTQYF.

This chain joins TRBV4-3 and TRBJ1-5, with D possibly matching TRBD1 (5 bases). CDR1 and CDR2 (germline): LGHNA, YSLEER. CDR3 size: 14 residues. Trimming took off 2 bases at V and 3 bases at J, with 8 bases between the two ends. The CDR3 region has the DNA TGCGCCAGCAGCCAATCAGGGTACAATCAGCCCCAGCATTTT. This gives the protein CASSQSGYNQPQHF.